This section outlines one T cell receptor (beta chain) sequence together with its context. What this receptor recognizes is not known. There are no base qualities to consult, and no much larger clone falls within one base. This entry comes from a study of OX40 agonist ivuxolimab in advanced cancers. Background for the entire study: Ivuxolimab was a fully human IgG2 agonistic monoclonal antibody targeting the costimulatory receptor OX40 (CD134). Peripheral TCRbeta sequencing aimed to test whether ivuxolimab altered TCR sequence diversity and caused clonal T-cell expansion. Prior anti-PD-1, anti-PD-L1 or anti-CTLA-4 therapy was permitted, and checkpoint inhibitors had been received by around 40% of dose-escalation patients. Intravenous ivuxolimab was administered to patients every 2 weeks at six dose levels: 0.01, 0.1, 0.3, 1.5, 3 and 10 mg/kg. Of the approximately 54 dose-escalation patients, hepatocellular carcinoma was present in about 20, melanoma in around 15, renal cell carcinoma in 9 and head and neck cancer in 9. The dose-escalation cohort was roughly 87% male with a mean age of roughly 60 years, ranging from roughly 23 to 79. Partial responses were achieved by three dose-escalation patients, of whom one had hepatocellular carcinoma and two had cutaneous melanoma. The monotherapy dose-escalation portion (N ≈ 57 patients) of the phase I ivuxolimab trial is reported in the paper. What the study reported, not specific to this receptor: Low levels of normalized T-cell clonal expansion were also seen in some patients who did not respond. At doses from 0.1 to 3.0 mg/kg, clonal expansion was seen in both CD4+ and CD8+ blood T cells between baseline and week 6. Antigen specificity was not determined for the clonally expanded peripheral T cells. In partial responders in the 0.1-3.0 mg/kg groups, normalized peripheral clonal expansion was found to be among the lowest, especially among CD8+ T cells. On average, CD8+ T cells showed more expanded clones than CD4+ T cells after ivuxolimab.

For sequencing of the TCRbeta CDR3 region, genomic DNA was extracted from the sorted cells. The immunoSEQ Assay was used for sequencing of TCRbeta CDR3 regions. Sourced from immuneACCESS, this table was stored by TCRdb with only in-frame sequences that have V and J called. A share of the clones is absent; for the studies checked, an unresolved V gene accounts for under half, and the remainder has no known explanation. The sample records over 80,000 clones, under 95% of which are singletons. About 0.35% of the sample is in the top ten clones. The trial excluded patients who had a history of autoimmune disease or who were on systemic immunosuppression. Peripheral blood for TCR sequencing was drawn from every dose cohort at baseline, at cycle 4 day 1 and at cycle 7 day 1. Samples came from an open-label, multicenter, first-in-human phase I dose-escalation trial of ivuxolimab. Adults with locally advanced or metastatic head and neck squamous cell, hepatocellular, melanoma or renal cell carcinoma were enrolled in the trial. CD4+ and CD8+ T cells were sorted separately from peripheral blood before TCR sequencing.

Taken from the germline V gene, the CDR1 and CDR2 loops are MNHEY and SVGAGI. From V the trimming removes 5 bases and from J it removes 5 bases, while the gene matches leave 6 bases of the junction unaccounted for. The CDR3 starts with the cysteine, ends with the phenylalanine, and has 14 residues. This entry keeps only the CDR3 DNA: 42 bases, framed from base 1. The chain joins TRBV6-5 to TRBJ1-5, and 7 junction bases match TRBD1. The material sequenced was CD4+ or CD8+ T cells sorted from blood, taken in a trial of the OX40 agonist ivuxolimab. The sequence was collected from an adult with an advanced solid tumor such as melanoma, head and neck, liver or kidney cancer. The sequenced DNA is TGTGCCAGCAGTCAGGACAGGACATATCAGCCCCAGCATTTT. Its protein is CASSQDRTYQPQHF.